The rows below give T cell receptor beta chains drawn from one sample of a study of blood T cells in healthy people across ages. TCRdb re-called the 5' RACE reads with MiXCR, one entry per CDR3 protein. The data show 1.5 million to 2 million distinct CDR3 sequences, about 28% seen once. Sample: blood. These TCRs come from a young woman in good health. CDR3s include the opening cysteine and the closing phenylalanine or tryptophan. A D gene is named only where the DNA matches it firmly. Size values are once, few and many counts, or a class for expanded clones, and some rows have none.

V gene: TRBV12-3/TRBV12-4; J gene: TRBJ2-5; D gene: TRBD2; clone size: .; CDR3 protein: CASSSYGGETQYF; CDR3 DNA: TGTGCCAGCAGCTCCTACGGGGGGGAGACCCAGTACTTC
V gene: TRBV27; J gene: TRBJ1-2; D gene: .; clone size: few; CDR3 protein: CASSLGPQRGYGYTF; CDR3 DNA: TGTGCCAGCAGTTTAGGTCCACAGAGGGGTTATGGCTACACCTTC
V gene: TRBV7-9; J gene: TRBJ2-2; D gene: TRBD2; clone size: few; CDR3 protein: CASSLGGRELFF; CDR3 DNA: TGTGCCAGCAGCTTGGGAGGGCGAGAGCTGTTTTTT
V gene: TRBV12-3/TRBV12-4; J gene: TRBJ1-2; D gene: .; clone size: .; CDR3 protein: CASSLGQLILGGYTF; CDR3 DNA: TGTGCCAGCAGTTTAGGTCAGCTCATCCTTGGGGGCTACACCTTC
V gene: TRBV6-2/TRBV6-3; J gene: TRBJ2-1; D gene: TRBD1; clone size: .; CDR3 protein: CASSTLGTGTYNEQFF; CDR3 DNA: TGTGCCAGCAGTACCCTTGGGACAGGGACCTACAATGAGCAGTTCTTC
V gene: TRBV24-1; J gene: TRBJ1-2; D gene: TRBD1; clone size: .; CDR3 protein: CATGDSNFYGYTF; CDR3 DNA: TGTGCCACAGGGGACAGCAACTTCTATGGCTACACCTTC
V gene: TRBV9; J gene: TRBJ2-1; D gene: TRBD2; clone size: few; CDR3 protein: CASSVGPSGVFVNEQFF; CDR3 DNA: TGTGCCAGCAGCGTAGGTCCTAGCGGGGTGTTTGTAAATGAGCAGTTCTTC
V gene: TRBV20-1; J gene: TRBJ2-5; D gene: TRBD2; clone size: .; CDR3 protein: CSARSGGFGETQYF; CDR3 DNA: TGCAGTGCTCGGAGCGGGGGGTTTGGAGAGACCCAGTACTTC
V gene: TRBV11-2; J gene: TRBJ2-7; D gene: .; clone size: few; CDR3 protein: CASSSLNGYEQYF; CDR3 DNA: TGTGCCAGCAGCTCACTTAACGGATACGAGCAGTACTTC
V gene: TRBV5-1; J gene: TRBJ1-6; D gene: .; clone size: .; CDR3 protein: CASSSGRNSPLHF; CDR3 DNA: TGCGCCAGCAGCTCGGGCCGCAATTCACCCCTCCACTTT
V gene: TRBV29-1; J gene: TRBJ1-2; D gene: TRBD1; clone size: few; CDR3 protein: CSVGTGGPFYGYTF; CDR3 DNA: TGCAGCGTTGGGACAGGGGGGCCCTTCTATGGCTACACCTTC
V gene: TRBV7-2; J gene: TRBJ2-7; D gene: .; clone size: few; CDR3 protein: CASGSNLKYEQYF; CDR3 DNA: TGTGCCAGCGGATCGAACCTAAAATACGAGCAGTACTTC
V gene: TRBV5-1; J gene: TRBJ2-6; D gene: TRBD1; clone size: once; CDR3 protein: CASSFGTGGGGANVLTF; CDR3 DNA: TGCGCCAGCAGCTTCGGGACAGGGGGCGGTGGGGCCAACGTCCTGACTTTC
V gene: TRBV9; J gene: TRBJ2-6; D gene: .; clone size: many; CDR3 protein: CASSSLGWGARANVLTF; CDR3 DNA: TGTGCCAGCAGCTCCCTGGGATGGGGGGCTCGGGCCAACGTCCTGACTTTC
V gene: TRBV29-1; J gene: TRBJ1-4; D gene: .; clone size: few; CDR3 protein: CSAEASGTNEKLFF; CDR3 DNA: TGCAGCGCCGAAGCCAGCGGGACTAATGAAAAACTGTTTTTT
V gene: TRBV11-2; J gene: TRBJ1-5; D gene: .; clone size: few; CDR3 protein: CASSPPPGVRPQHF; CDR3 DNA: TGTGCCAGCAGCCCACCTCCGGGGGTTAGGCCCCAGCATTTT
V gene: TRBV12-3/TRBV12-4; J gene: TRBJ1-2; D gene: TRBD1; clone size: .; CDR3 protein: CASSPLGQGAGYTF; CDR3 DNA: TGTGCCAGCAGCCCCCTGGGACAGGGCGCGGGCTACACCTTC
V gene: TRBV5-1; J gene: TRBJ2-7; D gene: .; clone size: many; CDR3 protein: CASRDENYEQYF; CDR3 DNA: TGCGCCAGCCGGGACGAGAACTACGAGCAGTACTTC
V gene: TRBV12-3/TRBV12-4; J gene: TRBJ2-2; D gene: .; clone size: few; CDR3 protein: CASTIVGGELFF; CDR3 DNA: TGTGCCAGCACCATAGTAGGCGGGGAGCTGTTTTTT
V gene: TRBV5-1; J gene: TRBJ1-1; D gene: .; clone size: few; CDR3 protein: CASSLPSVEGAFF; CDR3 DNA: TGCGCCAGCAGCTTGCCAAGCGTTGAGGGAGCTTTCTTT
V gene: TRBV6-5; J gene: TRBJ2-1; D gene: TRBD2; clone size: few; CDR3 protein: CASKREASTNEQFF; CDR3 DNA: TGTGCCAGCAAGCGGGAGGCCTCGACAAATGAGCAGTTCTTC
V gene: TRBV25-1; J gene: TRBJ2-5; D gene: .; clone size: .; CDR3 protein: CASSEWGGAQETQYF; CDR3 DNA: TGTGCCAGCAGTGAATGGGGCGGGGCCCAAGAGACCCAGTACTTC
V gene: TRBV15; J gene: TRBJ2-3; D gene: .; clone size: .; CDR3 protein: CATSRGRGADTQYF; CDR3 DNA: TGTGCCACCAGCAGGGGACGGGGCGCAGATACGCAGTATTTT
V gene: TRBV15; J gene: TRBJ2-7; D gene: .; clone size: once; CDR3 protein: CATSMSRGEGSNEQYF; CDR3 DNA: TGTGCCACCAGCATGAGCAGGGGGGAGGGGTCCAATGAGCAGTACTTC
V gene: TRBV6-6; J gene: TRBJ2-7; D gene: TRBD2; clone size: .; CDR3 protein: CASSYPGLAGHEQYF; CDR3 DNA: TGTGCCAGCAGTTACCCGGGACTAGCGGGACACGAGCAGTACTTC
V gene: TRBV3-1; J gene: TRBJ2-1; D gene: .; clone size: .; CDR3 protein: CASSQDLVREQFF; CDR3 DNA: TGTGCCAGCAGCCAAGATTTAGTGCGGGAGCAGTTCTTC
V gene: TRBV5-6; J gene: TRBJ2-1; D gene: TRBD2; clone size: .; CDR3 protein: CASSFVAPSGAYNEQFF; CDR3 DNA: TGTGCCAGCAGCTTCGTCGCGCCTAGCGGAGCCTACAATGAGCAGTTCTTC
V gene: TRBV10-2; J gene: TRBJ2-1; D gene: .; clone size: .; CDR3 protein: CASSENRDEQFF; CDR3 DNA: TGCGCCAGCAGTGAGAACCGCGATGAGCAGTTCTTC
V gene: TRBV7-9; J gene: TRBJ2-1; D gene: TRBD2; clone size: .; CDR3 protein: CASSAGTSGDNGQFF; CDR3 DNA: TGTGCCAGCAGCGCCGGGACTAGCGGGGACAATGGGCAGTTCTTC
V gene: TRBV20-1; J gene: TRBJ2-3; D gene: TRBD1; clone size: many; CDR3 protein: CSARTGGTDTQYF; CDR3 DNA: TGCAGTGCTAGAACAGGGGGCACAGATACGCAGTATTTT
V gene: TRBV2; J gene: TRBJ2-3; D gene: .; clone size: many; CDR3 protein: CASTEDTQYF; CDR3 DNA: TGTGCCAGCACGGAAGATACGCAGTATTTT
V gene: TRBV2; J gene: TRBJ1-2; D gene: .; clone size: .; CDR3 protein: CASTEGRTLYGYTF; CDR3 DNA: TGTGCCAGCACCGAAGGGAGGACGCTGTATGGCTACACCTTC
V gene: TRBV4-3; J gene: TRBJ1-2; D gene: .; clone size: .; CDR3 protein: CASSQDIRDGGGYTF; CDR3 DNA: TGCGCCAGCAGCCAAGATATCAGAGATGGGGGTGGCTACACCTTC
V gene: TRBV12-3/TRBV12-4; J gene: TRBJ2-1; D gene: .; clone size: few; CDR3 protein: CASSLVGLVVQFF; CDR3 DNA: TGTGCCAGCAGTTTGGTTGGACTTGTGGTGCAGTTCTTC
V gene: TRBV6-5; J gene: TRBJ2-1; D gene: TRBD2; clone size: .; CDR3 protein: CASNRLAGREFF; CDR3 DNA: TGTGCCAGCAACAGACTAGCGGGCCGGGAGTTCTTC
V gene: TRBV6-5; J gene: TRBJ2-7; D gene: TRBD2; clone size: many; CDR3 protein: CASGASGRYEQYF; CDR3 DNA: TGTGCCAGCGGTGCTAGCGGGAGGTACGAGCAGTACTTC
V gene: TRBV7-2; J gene: TRBJ1-5; D gene: .; clone size: .; CDR3 protein: CASSFGRSSNQPQHF; CDR3 DNA: TGTGCCAGCAGCTTCGGACGAAGTAGCAATCAGCCCCAGCATTTT
V gene: TRBV12-3/TRBV12-4; J gene: TRBJ1-1; D gene: .; clone size: .; CDR3 protein: CASNTALNTEAFF; CDR3 DNA: TGTGCCAGCAATACGGCGTTGAACACTGAAGCTTTCTTT
V gene: TRBV29-1; J gene: TRBJ2-7; D gene: TRBD2; clone size: many; CDR3 protein: CSVEGIGSGDYEQYF; CDR3 DNA: TGCAGCGTTGAAGGGATCGGTAGCGGGGACTACGAGCAGTACTTC